Shown below are 7 T cell receptor beta chains from a single sample sequenced in a study of cytomegalovirus exposure and HLA in healthy donors. This table comes from immunoSEQ multiplex PCR, and its TCRdb copy is limited to in-frame clones, with some not included. Counted here are 150,000 to 200,000 clones, around 88% occurring once; the ten biggest clones make up more than 1.1%. Sequenced: PBMCs. Source of these receptors: a woman in her late teens or twenties in good health and CMV-seronegative.

The chain uses TRBV19 and TRBJ1-5; D possibly corresponds to TRBD1 (5 bases). The V end lost 3 bases, the J end lost 1 base, and 16 bases lay between the germline ends. From germline, CDR1 is LNHDA and CDR2 SQIVND (reference sequence). The CDR3 has 17 amino acids. The CDR3 is CASSMMSGKPSNQPQHF. The CDR3, as DNA: TGTGCCAGTAGTATGATGTCAGGGAAGCCAAGCAATCAGCCCCAGCATTTT.

The CDR3 loop reads CASASILAAGPSYNEQFF. CDR3 DNA: TGTGCTAGTGCTTCTATACTAGCGGCGGGCCCGTCCTACAATGAGCAGTTCTTC. This chain connects TRBV12-5 to TRBJ2-1, with TRBD2 matching over 8 bases. Trimming took 7 bases from V and 1 from J; bases not matched to a gene: 15. The CDR3 covers 18 residues. Per the germline V gene, CDR1 is LGHNT and CDR2 is FRNRAP.

The chain has TRBV2 and TRBJ2-1; D remains unclear. V was pared by 4 bases and J by 3 bases, with 13 bases between. Germline CDR1 SNHLY, CDR2 FYNNEI. CDR3 length equals 15 residues. The CDR3 DNA sequence: TGTGCCAGCAGTGTAGTGAGAGATTTCTACAATGAGCAGTTCTTC. Translating gives CASSVVRDFYNEQFF.

The chain joins TRBV20-1 to TRBJ2-1; D gene unclear. The V gene's germline CDR1 is DFQATT and CDR2 SNEGSKA (reference sequence). The CDR3 is 11 amino acids. V was trimmed by 6 bases and J by 6 bases, leaving 9 bases between them. For the CDR3, the DNA is TGCAGTGCCCAGACTCGCAATGAGCAGTTCTTC. Protein: CSAQTRNEQFF.

The V call is TRBV10-3, the J call TRBJ2-1, with 8 positions matching TRBD2. Trimming removed 5 bases from V and 9 bases from J; junction bases left unmatched: 9. This CDR3 has 14 residues. Per the germline V gene, CDR1 is ENHRY and CDR2 is SYGVKD. The CDR3 DNA reads TGTGCCATCAGTATAGCGGGATCATATCCTGAGCAGTTCTTC. It encodes CAISIAGSYPEQFF.

V and J are TRBV7-2 and TRBJ2-3; 7 bases agree with TRBD1. The germline V gene has CDR1 SGHTA and CDR2 FQGNSA. The CDR3 covers 15 residues. Trimming removed 2 bases from V and 6 bases from J; junction bases left unmatched: 8. This CDR3 reads CASSLSGTEYDTQYF. CDR3 bases: TGTGCCAGCAGCTTATCCGGGACAGAGTATGATACGCAGTATTTT.

The chain recombines TRBV7-9 with TRBJ1-2, with D perhaps matching TRBD1 (5 bases). The CDR3 runs to 11 residues. V was pared by 5 bases and J by 5 bases, with 6 bases between. Germline-derived CDR1 and CDR2 are SEHNR and FQNEAQ (reference sequence). CDR3: CASSRGYGYTF. The CDR3, as DNA: TGTGCCAGCAGCCGGGGGTATGGCTACACCTTC.